Each of the 4 T cell receptor beta chains below was sequenced from the same sample in a study of identical twins. Via MiXCR, TCRdb re-called the 5' RACE reads, giving one row per CDR3 protein. This sample has around 670,000 distinct CDR3 sequences, with around 6% found just once. Sequenced sample: naive T cells sorted from blood. These receptors originate from a man younger than 35 in good health.

This clonotype showed up many times. This chain uses TRBV4-1 with TRBJ2-5; 7 bases fit TRBD2. With 4 bases clipped from V and 8 bases from J, the junction kept 10 bases outside the gene matches. Germline V lookup: CDR1 MGHRA, CDR2 YSYEKL. The CDR3 runs 14 residues. Here the CDR3 DNA reads TGCGCCAGCAGCCCCAACAGCGGGACTTTAACCCAGTACTTC. This gives the protein CASSPNSGTLTQYF.

The chain carries TRBV7-9 and TRBJ2-1, with 12 bases fitting TRBD2. Germline values: CDR1 SEHNR, CDR2 FQNEAQ (reference sequence). V gave up 5 bases and J gave up 5 bases; unmatched junction bases: 10. CDR3 length: 17 amino acids. The CDR3 bases are TGTGCCAGCAGCCCAGTTTGGACTAGCGGGGACGACAATGAGCAGTTCTTC. Translating it yields CASSPVWTSGDDNEQFF.

A few counts support this clonotype. J is TRBJ1-1 and V is TRBV5-5, with 10 positions matching TRBD1. The J segment lost 6 bases and the V segment lost 4 bases, leaving 6 bases of the junction unmatched. Germline CDR1 reads SGHKS; CDR2 reads YYEKEE (reference sequence). The CDR3 runs 14 residues. The CDR3 coding sequence is TGTGCCAGCAGCCTTGGGACAGGGGTTCCTGAAGCTTTCTTT. Protein: CASSLGTGVPEAFF. The whole variable domain, remainder taken from reference TRBV5-5 and TRBJ1-1, is DAGVTQSPTHLIKTRGQQVTLRCSPISGHKSVSWYQQVLGQGPQFIFQYYEKEERGRGNFPDRFSARQFPNYSSELNVNALLLGDSALYLCASSLGTGVPEAFFGQGTRLTVV.

This clonotype was counted a few times. The CDR3 region has the DNA TGTGCCAGCAGCCAAGCCCCCGGAGACTACGAGCAGTACTTC. It codes for CASSQAPGDYEQYF. The chain links TRBV3-1 to TRBJ2-7; the D is unclear. This CDR3 is built from 14 residues. Trimming stripped 1 base from V and 3 bases from J, with 10 bases between. Per germline, CDR1 LGHDT and CDR2 YNNKEL (reference sequence).